This T cell receptor (beta chain) originates from a study of T cells in Graves' hyperthyroidism and ophthalmopathy. Looking at the study overall: Sampling of peripheral blood happened at initial diagnosis, prior to any treatment. General study findings and limits: A median around 6 months before onset, the model predicted ophthalmopathy. Researchers report that a 13 V-J model separated ophthalmopathy from stable hyperthyroidism.

The CDR3 regions of TCR beta were amplified from RNA transcripts. RT-PCR in the first round (using the HTBI primer set) targeted the TCR CDR3. Each CDR3 protein is one row after TCRdb ran MiXCR on the multiplex PCR reads. The table has approximately 430,000 distinct CDR3 sequences, roughly 14% seen once. Germline CDR1 reads ENHRY; CDR2 reads SYGVKD. There are 14 residues in the CDR3. V lost 4 bases to trimming and J lost 4 bases, with 13 bases between them. With respect to this clonotype: Its antigen is currently unknown.

This chain joins TRBV10-3 and TRBJ1-2; D gene unclear. The sample consisted of blood. This sequence was found in a woman aged 18-30 years with Graves' hyperthyroidism. The DNA of the CDR3 is TGTGCCATCAGTGGAGGACTGTTAGTCTATGGCTACACCTTC. Its translation: CAISGGLLVYGYTF.